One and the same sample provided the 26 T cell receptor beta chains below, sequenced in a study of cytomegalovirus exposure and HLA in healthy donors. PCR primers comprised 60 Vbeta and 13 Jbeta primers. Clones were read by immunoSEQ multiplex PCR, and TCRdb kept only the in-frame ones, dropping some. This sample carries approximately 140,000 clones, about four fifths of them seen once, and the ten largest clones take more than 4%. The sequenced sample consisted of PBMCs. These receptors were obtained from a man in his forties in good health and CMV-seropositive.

Here the CDR3 reads CASSSYGQGGTEAFF. In DNA, the CDR3 is TGTGCCAGCAGCTCCTACGGACAGGGAGGAACTGAAGCTTTCTTT. The chain uses TRBV21-1 and TRBJ1-1; TRBD1, the D gene given by the table, was not confirmed from the DNA. TRBV21-1 is tagged as a pseudogene. This CDR3 is 15 amino acids long.

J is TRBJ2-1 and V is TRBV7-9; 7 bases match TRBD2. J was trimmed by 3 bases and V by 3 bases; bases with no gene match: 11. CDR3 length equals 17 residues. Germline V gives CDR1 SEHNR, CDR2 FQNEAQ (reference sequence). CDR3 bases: TGTGCCAGCAGCTTTTTAAGCCTAGCGGACCTCTACAATGAGCAGTTCTTC. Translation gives CASSFLSLADLYNEQFF.

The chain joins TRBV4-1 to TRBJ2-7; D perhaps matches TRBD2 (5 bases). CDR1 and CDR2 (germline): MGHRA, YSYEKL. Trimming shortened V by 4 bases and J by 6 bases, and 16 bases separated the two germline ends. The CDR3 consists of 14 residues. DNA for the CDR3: TGCGCCAGCAGCCTCCTCGCGGCTGGAGGCGAGCAGTACTTC. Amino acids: CASSLLAAGGEQYF.

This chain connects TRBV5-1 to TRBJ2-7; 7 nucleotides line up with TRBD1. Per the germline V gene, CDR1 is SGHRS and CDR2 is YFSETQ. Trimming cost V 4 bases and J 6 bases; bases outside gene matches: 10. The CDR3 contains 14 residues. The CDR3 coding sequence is TGCGCCAGCAGCGTGGGACAGTCTTTGGTCGAGCAGTACTTC. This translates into CASSVGQSLVEQYF. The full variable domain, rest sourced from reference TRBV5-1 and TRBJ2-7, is KAGVTQTPRYLIKTRGQQVTLSCSPISGHRSVSWYQQTPGQGLQFLFEYFSETQRNKGNFPGRFSGRQFSNSRSEMNVSTLELGDSALYLCASSVGQSLVEQYFGPGTRLTVT.

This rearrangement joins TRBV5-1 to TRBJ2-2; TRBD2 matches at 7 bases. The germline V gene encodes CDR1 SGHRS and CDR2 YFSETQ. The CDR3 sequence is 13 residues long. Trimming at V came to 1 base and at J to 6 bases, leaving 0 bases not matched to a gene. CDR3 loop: CASSLRGAGELFF. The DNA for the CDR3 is TGCGCCAGCAGCTTGCGGGGGGCCGGGGAGCTGTTTTTT.

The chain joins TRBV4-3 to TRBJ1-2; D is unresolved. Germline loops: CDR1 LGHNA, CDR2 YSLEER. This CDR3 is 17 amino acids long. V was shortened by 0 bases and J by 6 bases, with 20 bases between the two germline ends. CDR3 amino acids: CASSQDVFGYPGDGYTF. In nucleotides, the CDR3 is TGCGCCAGCAGCCAAGACGTCTTCGGATACCCGGGAGATGGCTACACCTTC.

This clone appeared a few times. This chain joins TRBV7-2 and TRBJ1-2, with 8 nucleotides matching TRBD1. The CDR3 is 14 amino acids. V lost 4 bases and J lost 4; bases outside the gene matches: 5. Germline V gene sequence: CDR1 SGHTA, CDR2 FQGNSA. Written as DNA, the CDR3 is TGTGCCAGCAGCTACCGGACAGGGACCTATGGCTACACCTTC. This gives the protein CASSYRTGTYGYTF. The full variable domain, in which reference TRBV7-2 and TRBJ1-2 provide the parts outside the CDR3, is GAGVSQSPSNKVTEKGKDVELRCDPISGHTALYWYRQSLGQGLEFLIYFQGNSAPDKSGLPSDRFSAERTGGSVSTLTIQRTQQEDSAVYLCASSYRTGTYGYTFGSGTRLTVV.

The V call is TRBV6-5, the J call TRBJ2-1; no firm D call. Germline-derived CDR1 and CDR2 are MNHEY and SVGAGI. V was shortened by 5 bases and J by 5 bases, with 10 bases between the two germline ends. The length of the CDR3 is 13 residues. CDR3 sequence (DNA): TGTGCCAGCAGTAAGCCAAGTAACAATGAGCAGTTCTTC. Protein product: CASSKPSNNEQFF.

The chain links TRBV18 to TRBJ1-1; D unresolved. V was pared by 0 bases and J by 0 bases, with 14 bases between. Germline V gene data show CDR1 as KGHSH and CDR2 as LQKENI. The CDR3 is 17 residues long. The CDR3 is CASSPPGRSDLNTEAFF. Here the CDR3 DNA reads TGTGCCAGCTCACCACCGGGCAGGTCCGACCTGAACACTGAAGCTTTCTTT.

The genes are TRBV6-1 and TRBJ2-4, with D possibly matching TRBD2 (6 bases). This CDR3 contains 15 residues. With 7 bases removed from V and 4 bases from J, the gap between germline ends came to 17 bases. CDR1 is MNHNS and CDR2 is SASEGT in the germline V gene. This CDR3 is CASTTSGVKKNIQYF. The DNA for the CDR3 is TGTGCCAGCACAACTTCGGGGGTAAAGAAAAACATTCAGTACTTC.

The CDR3 nucleotides are TGTGCCTGGGCTGGGGGGGTAACTAAAAAACTGTTTTTT. It specifies CAWAGGVTKKLFF. The chain has TRBV30 and TRBJ1-4; TRBD1 might be the D (5 bases). This CDR3 is 13 amino acids long. The V gene lost 5 bases and the J gene lost 9 bases, with 16 bases spanning the gap. Germline V CDR1 and CDR2: GTSNPN, SVGIG (reference sequence).

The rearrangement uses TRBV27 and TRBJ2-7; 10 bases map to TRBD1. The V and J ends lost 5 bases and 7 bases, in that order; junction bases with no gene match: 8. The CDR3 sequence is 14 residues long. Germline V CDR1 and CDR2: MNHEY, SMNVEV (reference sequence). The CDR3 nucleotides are TGTGCCAGCAGTCGACAGGGGGCAAGGGGTGAGCAGTACTTC. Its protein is CASSRQGARGEQYF.

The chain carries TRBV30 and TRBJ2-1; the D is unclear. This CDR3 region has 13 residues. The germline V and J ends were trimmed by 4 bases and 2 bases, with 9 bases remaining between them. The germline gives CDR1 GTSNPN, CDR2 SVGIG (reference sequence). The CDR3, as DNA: TGTGCCTGGAATTCGGGTCCCTACAATGAGCAGTTCTTC. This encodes CAWNSGPYNEQFF.

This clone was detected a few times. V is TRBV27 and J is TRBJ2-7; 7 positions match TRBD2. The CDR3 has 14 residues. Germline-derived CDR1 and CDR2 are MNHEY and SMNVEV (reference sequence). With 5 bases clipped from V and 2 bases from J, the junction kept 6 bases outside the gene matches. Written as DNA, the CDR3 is TGTGCCAGCAGTCGGACTAGTCTTACCTACGAGCAGTACTTC. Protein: CASSRTSLTYEQYF.

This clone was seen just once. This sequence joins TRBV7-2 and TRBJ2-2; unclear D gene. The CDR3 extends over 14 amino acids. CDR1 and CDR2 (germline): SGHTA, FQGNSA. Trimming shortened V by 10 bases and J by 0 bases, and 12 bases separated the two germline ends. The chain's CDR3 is CANQLGANTGELFF. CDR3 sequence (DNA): TGTGCCAACCAACTCGGAGCGAACACCGGGGAGCTGTTTTTT.

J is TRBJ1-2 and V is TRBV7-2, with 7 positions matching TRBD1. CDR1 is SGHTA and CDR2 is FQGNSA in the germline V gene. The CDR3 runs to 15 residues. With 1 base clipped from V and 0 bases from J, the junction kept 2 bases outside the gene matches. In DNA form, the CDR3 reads TGTGCCAGCAGCTTAGTGGGACAGCCTAACTATGGCTACACCTTC. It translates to CASSLVGQPNYGYTF.

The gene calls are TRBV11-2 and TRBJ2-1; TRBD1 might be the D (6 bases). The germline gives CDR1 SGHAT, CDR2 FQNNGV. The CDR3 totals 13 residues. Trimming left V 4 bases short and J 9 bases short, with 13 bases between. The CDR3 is CASSSQGMGEQFF. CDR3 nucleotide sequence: TGTGCCAGCAGCTCCCAGGGGATGGGTGAGCAGTTCTTC.

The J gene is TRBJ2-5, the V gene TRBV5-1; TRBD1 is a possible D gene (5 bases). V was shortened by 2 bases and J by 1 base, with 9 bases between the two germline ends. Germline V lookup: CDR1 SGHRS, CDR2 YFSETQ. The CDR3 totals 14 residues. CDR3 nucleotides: TGCGCCAGCAGCTTCCAAGGGGCCCAAGAGACCCAGTACTTC. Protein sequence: CASSFQGAQETQYF.

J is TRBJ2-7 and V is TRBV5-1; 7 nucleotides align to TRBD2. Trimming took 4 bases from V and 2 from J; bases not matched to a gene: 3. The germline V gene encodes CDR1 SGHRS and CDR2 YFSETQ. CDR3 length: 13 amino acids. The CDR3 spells CASSGAGAYEQYF. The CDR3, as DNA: TGCGCCAGCAGCGGCGCGGGAGCCTACGAGCAGTACTTC.

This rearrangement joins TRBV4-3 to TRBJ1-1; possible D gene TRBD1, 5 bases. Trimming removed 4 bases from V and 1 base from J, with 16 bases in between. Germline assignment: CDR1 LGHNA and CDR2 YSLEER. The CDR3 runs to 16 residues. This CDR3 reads CASSLEGLGSNTEAFF. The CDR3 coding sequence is TGCGCCAGCAGCCTGGAGGGGCTAGGCTCGAACACTGAAGCTTTCTTT.

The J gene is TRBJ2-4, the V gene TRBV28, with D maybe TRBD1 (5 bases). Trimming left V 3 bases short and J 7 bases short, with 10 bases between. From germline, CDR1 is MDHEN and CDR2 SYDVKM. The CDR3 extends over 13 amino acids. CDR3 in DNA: TGTGCCAGCAGTTTGGACATCGGGAACATTCAGTACTTC. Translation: CASSLDIGNIQYF.

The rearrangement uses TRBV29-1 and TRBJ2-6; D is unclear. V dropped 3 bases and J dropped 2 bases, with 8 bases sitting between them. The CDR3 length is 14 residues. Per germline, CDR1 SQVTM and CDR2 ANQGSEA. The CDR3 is CSVDTTAGANVLTF. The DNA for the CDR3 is TGCAGCGTTGATACCACAGCTGGGGCCAACGTCCTGACTTTC.

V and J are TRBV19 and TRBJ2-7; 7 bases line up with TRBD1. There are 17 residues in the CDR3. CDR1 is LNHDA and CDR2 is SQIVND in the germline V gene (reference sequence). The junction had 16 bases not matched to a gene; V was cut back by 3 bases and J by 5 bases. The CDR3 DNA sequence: TGTGCCAGTAGTATTAAGTCCGGCAGGGGGTTTCCCCACGAGCAGTACTTC. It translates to CASSIKSGRGFPHEQYF.

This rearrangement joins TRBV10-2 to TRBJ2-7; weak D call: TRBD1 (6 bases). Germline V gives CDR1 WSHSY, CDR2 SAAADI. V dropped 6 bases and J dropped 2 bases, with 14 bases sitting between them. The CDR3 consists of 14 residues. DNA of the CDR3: TGCGCCAGCAGGGAACAGGGTAGTACCTACGAGCAGTACTTC. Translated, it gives CASREQGSTYEQYF.

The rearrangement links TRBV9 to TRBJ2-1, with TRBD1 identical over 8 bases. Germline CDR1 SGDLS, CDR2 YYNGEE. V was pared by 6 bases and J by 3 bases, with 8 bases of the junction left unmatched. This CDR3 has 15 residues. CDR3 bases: TGTGCCAGCACCCCGACAGGGGTGGACTACAATGAGCAGTTCTTC. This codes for CASTPTGVDYNEQFF.

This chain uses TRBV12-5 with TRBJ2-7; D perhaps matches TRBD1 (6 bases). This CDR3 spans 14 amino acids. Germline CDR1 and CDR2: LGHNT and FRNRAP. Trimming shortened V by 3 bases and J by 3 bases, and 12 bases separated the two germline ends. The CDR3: CASGFRDKSYEQYF. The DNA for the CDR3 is TGTGCTAGTGGTTTCCGGGACAAAAGCTACGAGCAGTACTTC.